This T cell receptor beta chain was recorded in a study of neurological immune-mediated disorders. A single record per CDR3 protein comes from TCRdb applying MiXCR to the 5' RACE reads. Of roughly 100,000 distinct CDR3 sequences listed, 11% are singletons. Indicated time point: longitudinal time-point 3. The sample holds a few counts of this clonotype. Germline loops: CDR1 DFQATT, CDR2 SNEGSKA (reference sequence). This CDR3 region has 14 residues. With 6 bases clipped from V and 1 base from J, the junction kept 8 bases outside the gene matches. The receptor was isolated from a female donor with HTLV-1-associated myelopathy (HAM/TSP). The specimen was PBMCs. The rearrangement uses TRBV20-1 and TRBJ2-7, with 8 bases identical to TRBD2. The CDR3 DNA follows: TGCAGTGCCCAGCGGGGGTTAATATCCTACGAGCAGTACTTC. This encodes CSAQRGLISYEQYF.